This T cell receptor beta chain was profiled in a study of OX40 agonist ivuxolimab in advanced cancers. The study, taken as a whole, reports: Antigen specificity was not determined for the expanded peripheral T cells. Dose levels from 0.1 to 3.0 mg/kg saw CD4+ and CD8+ blood T cells expand clonally by week 6.

This clone is medium-sized by share. Antigen unknown. Other nucleotide sequences from this sample produce the same CDR3. Assay used: immunoSEQ multiplex PCR; TCRdb lists only in-frame clones, some missing. This repertoire shows 55,000 to 70,000 clones, more than 70% found once; its top ten account for approximately 0.99%. The CDR3 sequence is 13 residues long. The V end lost 1 base, the J end lost 3 bases, and 6 bases lay between the germline ends. CDR1 and CDR2 (germline): SNHLY, FYNNEI. The rearrangement joins TRBV2 to TRBJ1-2; no clear D gene. The source material was CD4+ or CD8+ T cells sorted from blood, sampled in a trial of the OX40 agonist ivuxolimab. The sequence came from an adult with an advanced solid tumor such as melanoma, head and neck, liver or kidney cancer. The CDR3 region is CASSEDSYYGYTF. DNA for the CDR3: TGTGCCAGCAGTGAAGACAGCTACTATGGCTACACCTTC.